The clone carrying this T cell receptor (beta chain) was found once. V was trimmed by 8 bases and J by 8 bases, leaving 15 bases between them. This CDR3 has 13 residues. Germline V gives CDR1 SEHNR, CDR2 FQNEAQ (reference sequence). These data belong to a study of blood T cell repertoires in COVID-19. Across the whole study: There were acute and convalescent COVID-19 samples, and they came from the United States, Italy and Spain.

Per the authors' pipeline: Reference gene primers were amplified, and this amplification served to estimate nucleated cell counts. Clones were read by immunoSEQ multiplex PCR, and TCRdb kept only the in-frame ones, dropping some. D and trimming were read from the DNA, whereas the V and J calls and clone size are those reported in that table. The sample lists 270,000 or so clones, around 88% seen once, with approximately 4.3% in the top ten. The sequencing sample was made of peripheral blood. This sequence originates from a man aged 35 to 55 with acute or convalescent COVID-19. The J gene is TRBJ1-4, the V gene TRBV7-9; D is perhaps TRBD1 (6 bases). For the CDR3, the DNA is TGTGCCAGCCAGGCTAGGGGGTTGGAAAAACTGTTTTTT. It yields the protein CASQARGLEKLFF.